These 13 T cell receptor beta chains share one sample of origin, sequenced in a study of blood T cells in healthy people across ages. With a J-beta primer mix and a sample-barcoded 5' primer, a second PCR ran about 7 to 11 cycles. TCRdb passed the 5' RACE reads through MiXCR, listing each CDR3 protein once. This table has approximately 2,000,000 distinct CDR3 sequences, 39% appearing once. Sample: blood. These receptors came from a human donor in good health.

In this sample, this clonotype turned up a few times. This chain joins TRBV6-6 and TRBJ2-1; the match to TRBD1 covers 10 bases. The germline V gene has CDR1 MNHNY and CDR2 SVGAGI (reference sequence). This CDR3 spans 14 amino acids. V shed 5 bases, J shed 7 bases, and the junction held 5 bases outside the gene matches. Here the CDR3 DNA reads TGTGCCAGCAGTCGTGGGACAGGGGTTAATGAGCAGTTCTTC. Protein sequence: CASSRGTGVNEQFF.

The V and J genes are TRBV7-2 and TRBJ2-7, with D perhaps matching TRBD1 (6 bases). Germline V gives CDR1 SGHTA, CDR2 FQGNSA. The V and J ends lost 4 bases and 3 bases respectively, with 13 bases between them. This CDR3 region has 14 residues. The CDR3 region has the DNA TGTGCCAGCAGCTCCGCGACAGGCTTCTACGAGCAGTACTTC. Protein: CASSSATGFYEQYF.

The CDR3 DNA sequence: TGTGCCAGCATCTTCTCCGGGGAGCTGTTTTTT. Translating it yields CASIFSGELFF. J is TRBJ2-2 and V is TRBV12-3 or TRBV12-4; no firm D call. Trimming left V 7 bases short and J 6 bases short, with 6 bases between. This CDR3 contains 11 residues.

This clonotype turned up a few times. The chain links TRBV11-2 to TRBJ2-4; no definite D call. The CDR3 spans 14 residues. CDR1 SGHAT and CDR2 FQNNGV come from the germline V gene. The ends were cut back, 5 bases at V and 8 bases at J, with 16 bases in the middle. The CDR3 DNA reads TGTGCCAGCAGCCACCCGAGAGGCAGATACATTCAGTACTTC. Protein product: CASSHPRGRYIQYF.

This clonotype was counted a few times. This sequence joins TRBV24-1 and TRBJ1-6; D ambiguous. CDR1 is KGHDR and CDR2 is SFDVKD in the germline V gene. The V end was cut by 4 bases, the J end by 5 bases, with 14 bases between. The CDR3 sequence is 16 residues long. CDR3 amino acids: CATSEKVTAHNSPLHF. The CDR3 DNA follows: TGTGCCACCAGTGAGAAGGTCACAGCCCATAATTCACCCCTCCACTTT.

J is TRBJ1-2 and V is TRBV3-1; 8 nucleotides match TRBD1. CDR1 is LGHDT, CDR2 YNNKEL, per germline (reference sequence). The CDR3 has 15 amino acids. The V and J ends lost 4 bases and 4 bases, in that order; junction bases with no gene match: 8. DNA for the CDR3: TGTGCCAGCAGCCTGATACAGGGGGGGATCTATGGCTACACCTTC. It codes for CASSLIQGGIYGYTF.

In its sample, this clonotype was seen a few times. The chain links TRBV25-1 to TRBJ1-2, with D uncertain. With 3 bases removed from V and 4 bases from J, the gap between germline ends came to 9 bases. Germline V gene sequence: CDR1 MGHDK, CDR2 SYGVNS. The CDR3 spans 13 residues. The CDR3 region is CASSDGYRYGYTF. CDR3 DNA: TGTGCCAGCAGTGATGGTTACCGCTATGGCTACACCTTC.

This clonotype was observed many times. The chain combines TRBV20-1 with TRBJ2-7; D uncertain. In germline, CDR1 is DFQATT, CDR2 SNEGSKA (reference sequence). Trimming took off 1 base at V and 2 bases at J, with 12 bases between the two ends. This CDR3 is 14 amino acids long. The CDR3 spells CSARGTGLTYEQYF. DNA of the CDR3: TGCAGTGCTAGAGGCACGGGCCTTACCTACGAGCAGTACTTC.

The chain couples TRBV2 to TRBJ1-2; D unresolved. CDR1 SNHLY and CDR2 FYNNEI come from the germline V gene. The V end lost 8 bases, the J end lost 4 bases, and 20 bases lay between the germline ends. The CDR3 consists of 15 residues. The CDR3 sequence is CASSGLTLNPYGYTF. For the CDR3, the DNA is TGTGCCAGCTCTGGACTGACCCTAAATCCCTATGGCTACACCTTC.

V usage is TRBV28 and J usage is TRBJ2-3; 12 positions match TRBD2. Germline V gene sequence: CDR1 MDHEN, CDR2 SYDVKM. J lost 5 bases, V lost 4 bases, and 7 bases had no gene match. The CDR3 is 16 residues long. CDR3 region: CASSSRLAGEVDTQYF. The CDR3 bases are TGTGCCAGCAGTTCAAGACTAGCGGGGGAGGTAGATACGCAGTATTTT.

The chain links TRBV20-1 to TRBJ2-1; 7 positions agree with TRBD1. The ends lost 2 bases at V and 10 bases at J; junction bases unmatched: 8. Germline CDR1 is DFQATT and CDR2 is SNEGSKA (reference sequence). There are 13 residues in the CDR3. The CDR3 region is CSARPKPDREQFF. The CDR3 DNA is TGCAGTGCTAGACCTAAACCGGACAGGGAGCAGTTCTTC.

The chain links TRBV6-2 or TRBV6-3 to TRBJ2-6; TRBD1 matches 7 bases. V lost 6 bases to trimming and J lost 4 bases; unmatched junction nucleotides: 6. The CDR3 consists of 15 residues. Germline-derived CDR1 and CDR2 are MNHEY and SVGEGT. In DNA form, the CDR3 reads TGTGCCAGCAGCATTCAGGGGGACGGGGCCAACGTCCTGACTTTC. This gives the protein CASSIQGDGANVLTF.

This sequence joins TRBV2 and TRBJ2-4, with D unresolved. The CDR3 covers 18 residues. The ends were cut back, 0 bases at V and 1 base at J, with 16 bases in the middle. CDR1 is SNHLY, CDR2 FYNNEI, per germline. The CDR3: CASSEALPAHRAKNIQYF. The DNA of the CDR3 is TGTGCCAGCAGTGAAGCGCTTCCCGCACATAGGGCCAAAAACATTCAGTACTTC. Based on the CDR3 plus reference TRBV2 and TRBJ2-4, the full variable domain is EPEVTQTPSHQVTQMGQEVILRCVPISNHLYFYWYRQILGQKVEFLVSFYNNEISEKSEIFDDQFSVERPDGSNFTLKIRSTKLEDSAMYFCASSEALPAHRAKNIQYFGAGTRLSVL.